This T cell receptor beta chain was found in a study of cytomegalovirus exposure and HLA in healthy donors. Study-wide points: TCR beta chain V- and J-gene trimming was linked, in a later analysis, to a missense variant in DCLRE1C. In a later analysis, HLA-associated beta chains showed higher expansion and lower generation probabilities than comparable chains.

The CDR3 is 13 amino acids. The V gene's germline CDR1 is LNHDA and CDR2 SQIVND (reference sequence). Trimming took 10 bases from V and 8 from J; bases not matched to a gene: 8. PCR involved 60 Vbeta and 13 Jbeta primers. Sequencing used immunoSEQ multiplex PCR; TCRdb keeps in-frame clones, though not all of them. Of 160,000 or so clones listed, approximately 77% are singletons. With regard to this clone: Its target is unknown.

Sample: PBMCs. This chain uses TRBV19 with TRBJ1-4; 9 positions match TRBD1. This TCR was recovered from a female donor in good health and CMV-seronegative. This chain's CDR3 is CATTGGFGEKLFF. The DNA for the CDR3 is TGTGCCACCACAGGGGGCTTTGGAGAAAAACTGTTTTTT.